The clone carrying this T cell receptor beta chain came up once. Its specificity is not known. Nobody among the patients had been given any treatment before thyroid surgery. The source of the sample is a study of metastatic and nonmetastatic thyroid tumors. At the level of the study: Repertoires were compared across blood and tumor or nodule tissue from malignant and benign thyroid patients.

This CDR3 has 16 residues. The germline gives CDR1 LNHDA, CDR2 SQIVND (reference sequence). V shed 2 bases and J shed 7 bases, with 17 bases lying between them. In the original analysis: It was from CDR3 differences across clinicopathological groups that a distant-metastasis classifier for papillary thyroid cancer was built. TCRdb ran MiXCR on the PCR reads. For this entry, the V and J calls and clone size follow TCRdb and not the study's own pipeline. The sample has around 40,000 clones, approximately 18% seen once. Findings and caveats of the study: Relative to benign nodules, malignant thyroid tumors were reportedly characterized by significantly elevated TCR beta diversity in blood and tumor.

The source material was blood. This clonotype originated in a male donor with papillary thyroid cancer or a benign thyroid nodule (not recorded which). Some clones in this sample may be carry-over from other donors' samples. The chain uses TRBV19 and TRBJ2-2; D gene unclear. CDR3 sequence: CASSINPDILHGELFF. CDR3 nucleotide sequence: TGTGCCAGTAGTATAAATCCTGACATACTCCACGGGGAGCTGTTTTTT.